Listed here are 21 T cell receptor beta chains from one sample, sequenced in a study of blood T cell repertoires in COVID-19. Assay used: immunoSEQ multiplex PCR; TCRdb lists only in-frame clones, some missing. Of about 150,000 clones in the sample, more than 70% were seen once. The source material was peripheral blood. The receptor set was obtained from a human donor in a cohort sampled during active COVID-19.

The chain couples TRBV6-1 to TRBJ1-2; possibly TRBD1 for D (5 bases). The ends were cut back, 2 bases at V and 2 bases at J, with 9 bases in the middle. Germline CDR1 and CDR2: MNHNS and SASEGT. CDR3 length: 14 amino acids. The CDR3 nucleotides read TGTGCCAGCAGTGAACGCGGGGGAAACTATGGCTACACCTTC. It specifies CASSERGGNYGYTF.

This chain links TRBV5-6 with TRBJ2-1; 7 bases match TRBD2. The trim removed 2 bases at V and 5 bases at J, leaving 10 bases unmatched. The germline V gene encodes CDR1 SGHDT and CDR2 YYEEEE. The CDR3 contains 16 residues. DNA for the CDR3: TGTGCCAGCAGCTTCCGCGGGGGTATCCGGAACAATGAGCAGTTCTTC. Its protein product is CASSFRGGIRNNEQFF. Based on the CDR3 plus reference TRBV5-6 and TRBJ2-1, the full variable domain is DAGVTQSPTHLIKTRGQQVTLRCSPKSGHDTVSWYQQALGQGPQFIFQYYEEEERQRGNFPDRFSGHQFPNYSSELNVNALLLGDSALYLCASSFRGGIRNNEQFFGPGTRLTVL.

The chain is built from TRBV19 and TRBJ2-3, with a possible D match to TRBD2 (6 bases). V dropped 3 bases and J dropped 6 bases, with 16 bases sitting between them. Germline values: CDR1 LNHDA, CDR2 SQIVND (reference sequence). The CDR3 runs 15 residues. The CDR3 DNA follows: TGTGCCAGTAGTATCGGGGACTTGGGGTTGGATACGCAGTATTTT. This gives the protein CASSIGDLGLDTQYF.

V and J are TRBV7-3 and TRBJ2-3; the D gene is possibly TRBD1 (6 bases). Germline V gene lookup returns CDR1 SGHTA and CDR2 FQGTGA. The CDR3 runs to 15 residues. The V end was cut by 0 bases, the J end by 1 base, with 8 bases between. The CDR3 DNA reads as TGTGCCAGCAGCTTAACCCAGGGGCGCACAGATACGCAGTATTTT. The encoded protein is CASSLTQGRTDTQYF.

This chain uses TRBV10-1 with TRBJ2-1, with a tentative D call TRBD2 (6 bases). The V end lost 3 bases, the J end lost 4 bases, and 10 bases lay between the germline ends. Germline V lookup: CDR1 WNHNN, CDR2 SYGVQD (reference sequence). The CDR3 has 14 amino acids. CDR3 bases: TGCGCCAGCAGTGAAACCGGGACTTACAATGAGCAGTTCTTC. Amino acid sequence: CASSETGTYNEQFF.

The rearrangement joins TRBV5-8 to TRBJ1-6; D is unresolved. V dropped 0 bases and J dropped 0 bases, with 10 bases sitting between them. The length of the CDR3 is 17 residues. Germline CDR1 SGHTS, CDR2 YDEGEE. In DNA form, the CDR3 reads TGTGCCAGCAGCTTGGGGGAGAAGAGCTCCTATAATTCACCCCTCCACTTT. It is translated as CASSLGEKSSYNSPLHF.

The chain couples TRBV27 to TRBJ1-1, with 7 positions matching TRBD1. Germline values: CDR1 MNHEY, CDR2 SMNVEV (reference sequence). This CDR3 region has 16 residues. V was clipped by 7 bases and J by 1 base; unmatched bases: 12. In nucleotides, the CDR3 is TGTGCCAGCAATTACAGGGGCCCAAGGGCGAACACTGAAGCTTTCTTT. Translation gives CASNYRGPRANTEAFF.

The chain recombines TRBV18 with TRBJ1-2; 7 bases are a match to TRBD1. CDR3 length: 15 residues. The V and J ends lost 5 bases and 5 bases, in that order; junction bases with no gene match: 11. Germline-derived CDR1 and CDR2 are KGHSH and LQKENI. Here the CDR3 reads CASSAEGGAGYGYTF. The CDR3 nucleotides read TGTGCCAGCTCAGCAGAAGGGGGCGCGGGGTATGGCTACACCTTC.

This chain links TRBV5-6 with TRBJ2-1, with D maybe TRBD2 (6 bases). The CDR3 contains 15 residues. Germline V gene sequence: CDR1 SGHDT, CDR2 YYEEEE. V lost 4 bases, J lost 7 bases, and 18 bases lay in between. In DNA, the CDR3 is TGTGCCAGCAGCCGCCGTAGGCTAGCGCGGAATGAGCAGTTCTTC. Translating it yields CASSRRRLARNEQFF.

The rearrangement links TRBV19 to TRBJ1-3; D is perhaps TRBD1 (6 bases). From germline, CDR1 is LNHDA and CDR2 SQIVND (reference sequence). This CDR3 is 14 amino acids long. Trimming shortened V by 3 bases and J by 3 bases, and 9 bases separated the two germline ends. CDR3 coding DNA: TGTGCCAGTAGTATTGGACAGCGTGGAAACACCATATATTTT. It is translated as CASSIGQRGNTIYF.

The chain recombines TRBV7-2 with TRBJ2-7, with a weak D call TRBD1 (5 bases). This CDR3 is 13 amino acids long. Per the germline V gene, CDR1 is SGHTA and CDR2 is FQGNSA. Trimming removed 5 bases from V and 9 bases from J, with 17 bases in between. The CDR3 region is CASSPGQIQGQYF. The DNA for the CDR3 is TGTGCCAGCAGCCCCGGACAAATTCAAGGGCAGTACTTC.

This clone was detected only once. The chain carries TRBV5-8 and TRBJ1-6, with D perhaps matching TRBD1 (6 bases). The germline gives CDR1 SGHTS, CDR2 YDEGEE. Trimming took off 6 bases at V and 3 bases at J, with 16 bases between the two ends. The length of the CDR3 is 16 residues. The CDR3 reads CASIQTGGYYNSPLHF. The CDR3 coding sequence is TGTGCCAGCATCCAAACGGGGGGCTACTATAATTCACCCCTCCACTTT.

This chain joins TRBV7-2 and TRBJ2-2; D may be TRBD2 (6 bases). Germline V gene data show CDR1 as SGHTA and CDR2 as FQGNSA. The CDR3 runs 15 residues. With 5 bases removed from V and 5 bases from J, the gap between germline ends came to 15 bases. CDR3 sequence reads: CASSRFVAGTGELFF. CDR3 DNA sequence: TGTGCCAGCAGCCGCTTCGTGGCGGGAACCGGGGAGCTGTTTTTT.

This clone was counted a single time. This chain links TRBV5-1 with TRBJ2-1; TRBD2 might be the D (7 bases). Trimming took 4 bases from V and 7 from J, leaving 24 bases between them. Germline CDR1 is SGHRS and CDR2 is YFSETQ. CDR3 size: 17 residues. CDR3 protein: CASSPGWGGVGENEQFF. CDR3 sequence (DNA): TGCGCCAGCAGCCCTGGCTGGGGGGGCGTGGGGGAAAATGAGCAGTTCTTC.

A word on this clone: Distinct nucleotide sequences in the sample also encode this CDR3. The chain couples TRBV19 to TRBJ2-1, with D perhaps matching TRBD2 (5 bases). Germline V gene data show CDR1 as LNHDA and CDR2 as SQIVND (reference sequence). This CDR3 contains 15 residues. Trimming took off 3 bases at V and 0 bases at J, with 9 bases between the two ends. Written as DNA, the CDR3 is TGTGCCAGTAGTATTAGAGGGAACTCCTACAATGAGCAGTTCTTC. It is translated as CASSIRGNSYNEQFF.

The chain joins TRBV5-3 to TRBJ1-6; the D is unclear. TRBV5-3 is known as an ORF, though its function is uncertain. Trimming stripped 4 bases from V and 7 bases from J, with 12 bases between. The CDR3 has 14 amino acids. The CDR3 DNA sequence: TGTGCCAGAAGCCCGGCAAAGCGAAATTCACCCCTCCACTTT. Encoded protein: CARSPAKRNSPLHF.

V usage is TRBV5-4 and J usage is TRBJ2-1, with 8 bases lining up with TRBD2. J gave up 5 bases and V 2 bases, and 12 bases lay outside the gene matches. Germline CDR1 reads SGHNT; CDR2 reads YYREEE (reference sequence). The CDR3 loop spans 17 amino acids. The DNA of the CDR3 is TGTGCCAGCAGCTTAGGGCGAGGGCGGGGGGAAAACAATGAGCAGTTCTTC. Translating gives CASSLGRGRGENNEQFF.

CDR3 sequence (DNA): TGTGCCAGCTCGGCAGACAGGGGCCTCTATGGCTACACCTTC. It yields the protein CASSADRGLYGYTF. The rearrangement links TRBV18 to TRBJ1-2; TRBD1 matches at 8 bases. From germline, CDR1 is KGHSH and CDR2 LQKENI. The V segment lost 6 bases and the J segment 4 bases; nucleotides outside the gene matches: 7. This CDR3 has 14 residues.

The rearrangement uses TRBV18 and TRBJ1-6; TRBD1 is a possible D gene (5 bases). The V end was cut by 2 bases, the J end by 5 bases, with 10 bases between. Germline values: CDR1 KGHSH, CDR2 LQKENI. This CDR3 region has 15 residues. Here the CDR3 reads CASSPEDSDNSPLHF. In nucleotides, the CDR3 is TGTGCCAGCTCACCAGAAGACAGCGATAATTCACCCCTCCACTTT.

V usage is TRBV19 and J usage is TRBJ1-5, with D unresolved. There are 13 residues in the CDR3. CDR1 is LNHDA and CDR2 is SQIVND in the germline V gene (reference sequence). V lost 1 base, J lost 4 bases, and 5 bases lay in between. The CDR3 here is CASSIVMNQPQHF. The CDR3 region has the DNA TGTGCCAGTAGTATAGTCATGAATCAGCCCCAGCATTTT.

This chain uses TRBV11-3 with TRBJ2-2; TRBD2 is a possible D gene (6 bases). The CDR3 spans 15 residues. V was cut by 5 bases and J by 7 bases, with 17 bases left in between. Germline-derived CDR1 and CDR2 are SGHNT and YENEEA. This CDR3 reads CASSPSPGGIGELFF. CDR3 DNA: TGTGCCAGCAGCCCATCTCCCGGAGGGATCGGGGAGCTGTTTTTT.